This TCR beta chain was identified in a study of a mutant IDH1 vaccine in newly diagnosed glioma. Assay used: immunoSEQ multiplex PCR; TCRdb lists only in-frame clones, some missing. The sample holds tens of thousands of clones, roughly 90% seen once. With 0 bases removed from V and 1 base from J, the gap between germline ends came to 11 bases. This CDR3 region has 16 residues. CDR1 is SGHVS, CDR2 FNYEAQ, per germline. About this clone: Its specificity is not known.

Time point noted: week 47, end of study. The study gave 300 ug of mutant IDH1 20-mer peptide per vaccine dose, with topical imiquimod. Sequencing used PBMCs, obtained from a glioma patient whose treatment included an IDH1 peptide vaccine. This clonotype was obtained from a man aged 40-49 years with glioma. V and J are TRBV7-6 and TRBJ2-3; D unclear. For the CDR3, the DNA is TGTGCCAGCAGCTTAGCAAGGAGCCCAGGCACAGATACGCAGTATTTT. Encoded protein: CASSLARSPGTDTQYF.